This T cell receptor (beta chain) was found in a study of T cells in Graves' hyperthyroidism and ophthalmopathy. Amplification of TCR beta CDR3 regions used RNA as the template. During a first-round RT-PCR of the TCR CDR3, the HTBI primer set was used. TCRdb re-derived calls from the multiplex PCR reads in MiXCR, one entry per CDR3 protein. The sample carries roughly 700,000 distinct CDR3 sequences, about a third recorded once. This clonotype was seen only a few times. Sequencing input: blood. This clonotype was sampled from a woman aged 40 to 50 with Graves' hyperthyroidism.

The CDR3 is CASSFGAVLNSPLHF. CDR3 coding DNA: TGTGCCAGCAGCTTTGGGGCAGTCCTCAATTCACCCCTCCACTTT. The V gene is TRBV7-9, the J gene TRBJ1-6, with D possibly TRBD1 on 5 matching bases. Trimming pared 3 bases from V and 7 bases from J, leaving 13 bases between. CDR1 is SEHNR and CDR2 is FQNEAQ in the germline V gene (reference sequence). This CDR3 is built from 15 residues.